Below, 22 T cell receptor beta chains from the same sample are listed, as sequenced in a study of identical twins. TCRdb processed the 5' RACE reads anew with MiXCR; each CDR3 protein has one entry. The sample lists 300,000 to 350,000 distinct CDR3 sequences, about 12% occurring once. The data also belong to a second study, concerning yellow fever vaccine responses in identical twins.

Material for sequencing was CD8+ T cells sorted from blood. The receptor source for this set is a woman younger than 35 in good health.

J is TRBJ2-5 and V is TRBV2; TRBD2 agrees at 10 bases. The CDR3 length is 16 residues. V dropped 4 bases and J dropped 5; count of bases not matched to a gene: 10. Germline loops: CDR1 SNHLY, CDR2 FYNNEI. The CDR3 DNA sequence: TGTGCCAGCAGTGGTACTAGCGGGGCCTCCCCCGAGACCCAGTACTTC. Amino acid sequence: CASSGTSGASPETQYF.

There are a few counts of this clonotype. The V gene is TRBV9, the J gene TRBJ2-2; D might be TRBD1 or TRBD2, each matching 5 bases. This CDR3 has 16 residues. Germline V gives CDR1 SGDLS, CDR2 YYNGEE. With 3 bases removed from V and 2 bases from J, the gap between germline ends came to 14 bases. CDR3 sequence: CASSENRDQNTGELFF. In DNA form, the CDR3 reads TGTGCCAGCAGCGAGAACCGGGACCAAAACACCGGGGAGCTGTTTTTT.

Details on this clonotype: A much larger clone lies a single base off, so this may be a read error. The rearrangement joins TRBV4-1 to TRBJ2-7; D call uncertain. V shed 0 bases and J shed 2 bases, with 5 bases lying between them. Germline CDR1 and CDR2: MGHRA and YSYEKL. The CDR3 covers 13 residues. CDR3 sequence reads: CASSQEQTYEQYF. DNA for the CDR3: TGCGCCAGCAGCCAAGAGCAGACCTACGAGCAGTACTTC.

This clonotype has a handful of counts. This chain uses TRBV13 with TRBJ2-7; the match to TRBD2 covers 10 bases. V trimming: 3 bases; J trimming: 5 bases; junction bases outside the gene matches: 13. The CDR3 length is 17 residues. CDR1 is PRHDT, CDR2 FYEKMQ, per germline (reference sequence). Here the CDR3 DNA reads TGTGCCAGCAGCTTGTCTTTAGGAAGCGGGAGGGCCGACGAGCAGTACTTC. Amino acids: CASSLSLGSGRADEQYF.

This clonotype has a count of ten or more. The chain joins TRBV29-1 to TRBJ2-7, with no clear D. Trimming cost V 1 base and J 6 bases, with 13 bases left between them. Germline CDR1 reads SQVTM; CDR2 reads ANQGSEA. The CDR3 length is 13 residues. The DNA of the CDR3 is TGCAGCGTTGAAGGGACCACAGTTCGCGAGCAGTACTTC. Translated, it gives CSVEGTTVREQYF.

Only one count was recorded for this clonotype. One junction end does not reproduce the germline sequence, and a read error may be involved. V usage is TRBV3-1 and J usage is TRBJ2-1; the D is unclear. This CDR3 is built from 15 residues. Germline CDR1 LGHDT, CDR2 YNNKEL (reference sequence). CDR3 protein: CASTQGAGPYNEQFF. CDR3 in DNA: TGTGCCAGCACCCAAGGAGCAGGCCCTTACAATGAGCAGTTCTTC.

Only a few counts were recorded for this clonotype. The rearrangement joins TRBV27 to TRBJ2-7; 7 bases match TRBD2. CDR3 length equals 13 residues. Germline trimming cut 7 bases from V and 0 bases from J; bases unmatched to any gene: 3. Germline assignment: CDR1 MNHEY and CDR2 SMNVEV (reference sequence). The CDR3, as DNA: TGTGCCAGCAACCCGGGGGGCTCCTACGAGCAGTACTTC. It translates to CASNPGGSYEQYF.

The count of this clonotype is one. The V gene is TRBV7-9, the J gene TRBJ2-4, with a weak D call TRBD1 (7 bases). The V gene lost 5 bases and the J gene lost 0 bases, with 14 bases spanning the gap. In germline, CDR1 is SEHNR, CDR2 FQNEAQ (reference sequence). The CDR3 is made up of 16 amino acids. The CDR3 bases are TGTGCCAGCAGCATCTCAGGGGGGCCAGCCAAAAACATTCAGTACTTC. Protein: CASSISGGPAKNIQYF. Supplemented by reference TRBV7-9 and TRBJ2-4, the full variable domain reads DTGVSQNPRHKITKRGQNVTFRCDPISEHNRLYWYRQTLGQGPEFLTYFQNEAQLEKSRLLSDRFSAERPKGSFSTLEIQRTEQGDSAMYLCASSISGGPAKNIQYFGAGTRLSVL.

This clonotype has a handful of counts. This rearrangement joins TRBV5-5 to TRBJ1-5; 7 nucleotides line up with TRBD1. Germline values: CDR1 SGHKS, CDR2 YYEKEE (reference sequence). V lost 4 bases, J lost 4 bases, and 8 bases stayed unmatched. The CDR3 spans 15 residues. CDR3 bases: TGTGCCAGCAGCGTCCGGGACAGTGGAAATCAGCCCCAGCATTTT. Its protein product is CASSVRDSGNQPQHF.

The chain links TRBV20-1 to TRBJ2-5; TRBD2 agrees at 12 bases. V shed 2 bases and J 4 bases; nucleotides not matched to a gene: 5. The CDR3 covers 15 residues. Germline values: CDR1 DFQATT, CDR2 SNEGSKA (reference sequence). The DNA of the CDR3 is TGCAGTGCTAGACCGACTAGCGGGGGAAGAGAGACCCAGTACTTC. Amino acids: CSARPTSGGRETQYF.

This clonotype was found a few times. As DNA, the CDR3 is TGTGCCAGCAGCGTATCGGGTTCACCCCTCCACTTT. Residues: CASSVSGSPLHF. The J gene is TRBJ1-6, the V gene TRBV13; no clear D gene. V shed 5 bases and J shed 9 bases, with 8 bases lying between them. Germline assignment: CDR1 PRHDT and CDR2 FYEKMQ (reference sequence). This CDR3 region has 12 residues.

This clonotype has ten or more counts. The CDR3: CASSNSGRGNIQYF. CDR3 in DNA: TGTGCCAGCAGCAATAGCGGGAGGGGGAACATTCAGTACTTC. The V and J genes are TRBV5-5 and TRBJ2-4; the match to TRBD2 covers 11 bases. The CDR3 extends over 14 amino acids. In germline, CDR1 is SGHKS, CDR2 YYEKEE (reference sequence). V lost 4 bases, J lost 7 bases, and 4 bases stayed unmatched.

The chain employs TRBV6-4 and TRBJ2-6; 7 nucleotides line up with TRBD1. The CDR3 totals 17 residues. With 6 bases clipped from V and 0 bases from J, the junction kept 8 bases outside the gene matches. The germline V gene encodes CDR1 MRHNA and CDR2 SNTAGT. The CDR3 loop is CASRDGTDHSGANVLTF. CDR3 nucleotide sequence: TGTGCCAGCAGAGACGGGACAGATCACTCTGGGGCCAACGTCCTGACTTTC.

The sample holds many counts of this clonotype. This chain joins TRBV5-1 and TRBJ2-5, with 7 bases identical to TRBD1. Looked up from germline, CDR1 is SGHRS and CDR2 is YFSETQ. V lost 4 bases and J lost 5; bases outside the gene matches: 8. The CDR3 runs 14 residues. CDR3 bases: TGCGCCAGCAGCCCTGACAGGGTGGTTGAGACCCAGTACTTC. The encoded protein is CASSPDRVVETQYF.

The CDR3 sequence is CASSSRRGGLSGELFF. DNA of the CDR3: TGTGCCAGCAGCTCTAGGCGGGGGGGCCTTTCCGGGGAGCTGTTTTTT. V and J are TRBV7-2 and TRBJ2-2; 9 bases agree with TRBD2. V was pared by 4 bases and J by 6 bases, with 9 bases of the junction left unmatched. CDR1 is SGHTA, CDR2 FQGNSA, per germline. This CDR3 region has 16 residues.

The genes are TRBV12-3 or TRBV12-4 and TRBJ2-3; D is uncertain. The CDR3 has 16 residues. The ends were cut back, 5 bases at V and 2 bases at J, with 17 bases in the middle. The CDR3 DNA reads TGTGCCAGCAGTCCCCCTTGGCCGAAGATCACAGATACGCAGTATTTT. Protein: CASSPPWPKITDTQYF.

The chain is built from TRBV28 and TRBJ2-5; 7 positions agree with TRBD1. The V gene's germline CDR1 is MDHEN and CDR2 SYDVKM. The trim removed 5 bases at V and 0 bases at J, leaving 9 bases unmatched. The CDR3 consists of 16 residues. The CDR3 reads CASSPRQGFDQETQYF. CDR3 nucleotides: TGTGCCAGCAGTCCAAGACAGGGCTTCGACCAAGAGACCCAGTACTTC.

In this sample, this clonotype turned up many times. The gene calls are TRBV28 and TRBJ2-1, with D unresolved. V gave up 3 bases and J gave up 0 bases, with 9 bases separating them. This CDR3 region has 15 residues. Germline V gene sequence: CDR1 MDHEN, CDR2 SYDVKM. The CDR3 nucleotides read TGTGCCAGCAGTTTCCTGTTCAACTCCTACAATGAGCAGTTCTTC. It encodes CASSFLFNSYNEQFF. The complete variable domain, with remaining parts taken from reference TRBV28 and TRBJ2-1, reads DVKVTQSSRYLVKRTGEKVFLECVQDMDHENMFWYRQDPGLGLRLIYFSYDVKMKEKGDIPEGYSVSREKKERFSLILESASTNQTSMYLCASSFLFNSYNEQFFGPGTRLTVL.

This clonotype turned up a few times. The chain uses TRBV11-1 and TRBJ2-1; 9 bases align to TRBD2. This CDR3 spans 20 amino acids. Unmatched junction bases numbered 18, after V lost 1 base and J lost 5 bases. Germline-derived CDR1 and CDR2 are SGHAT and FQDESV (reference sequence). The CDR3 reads CASSLGSGFVQREVHNEQFF. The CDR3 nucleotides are TGTGCCAGCAGCTTAGGATCCGGGTTTGTTCAGCGGGAGGTGCACAATGAGCAGTTCTTC. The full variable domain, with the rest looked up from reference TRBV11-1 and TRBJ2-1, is EAEVAQSPRYKITEKSQAVAFWCDPISGHATLYWYRQILGQGPELLVQFQDESVVDDSQLPKDRFSAERLKGVDSTLKIQPAELGDSAMYLCASSLGSGFVQREVHNEQFFGPGTRLTVL.

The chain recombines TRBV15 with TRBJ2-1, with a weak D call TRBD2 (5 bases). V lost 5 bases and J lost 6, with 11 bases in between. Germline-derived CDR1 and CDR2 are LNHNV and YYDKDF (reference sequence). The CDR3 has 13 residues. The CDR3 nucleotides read TGTGCCACCAGCGAGGGTTTCCTCAATGAGCAGTTCTTC. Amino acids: CATSEGFLNEQFF.

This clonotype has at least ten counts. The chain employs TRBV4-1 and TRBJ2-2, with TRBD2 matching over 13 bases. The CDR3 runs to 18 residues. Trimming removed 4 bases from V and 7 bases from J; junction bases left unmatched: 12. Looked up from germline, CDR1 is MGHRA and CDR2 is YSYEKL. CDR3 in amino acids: CASSPTAGTSGTDGELFF. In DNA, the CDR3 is TGCGCCAGCAGCCCCACCGCCGGGACTAGCGGGACGGACGGGGAGCTGTTTTTT.

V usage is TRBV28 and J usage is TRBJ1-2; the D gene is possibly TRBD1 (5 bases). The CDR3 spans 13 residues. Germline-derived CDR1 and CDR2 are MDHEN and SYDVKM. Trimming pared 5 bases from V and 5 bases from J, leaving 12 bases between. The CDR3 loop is CASSPTDRYGYTF. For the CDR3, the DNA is TGTGCCAGCAGTCCGACAGATCGGTATGGCTACACCTTC.